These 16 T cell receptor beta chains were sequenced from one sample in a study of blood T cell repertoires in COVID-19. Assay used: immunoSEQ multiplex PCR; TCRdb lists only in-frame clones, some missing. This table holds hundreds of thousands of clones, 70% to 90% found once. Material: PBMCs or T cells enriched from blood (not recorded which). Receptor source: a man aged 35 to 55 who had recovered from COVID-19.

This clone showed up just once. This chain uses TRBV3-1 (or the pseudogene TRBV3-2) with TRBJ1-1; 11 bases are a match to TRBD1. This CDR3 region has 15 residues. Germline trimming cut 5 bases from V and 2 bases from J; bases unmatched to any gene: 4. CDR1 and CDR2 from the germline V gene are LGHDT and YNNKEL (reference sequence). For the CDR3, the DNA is TGTGCCAGCAGCTCCGGGACAGGGGGAAACACTGAAGCTTTCTTT. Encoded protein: CASSSGTGGNTEAFF.

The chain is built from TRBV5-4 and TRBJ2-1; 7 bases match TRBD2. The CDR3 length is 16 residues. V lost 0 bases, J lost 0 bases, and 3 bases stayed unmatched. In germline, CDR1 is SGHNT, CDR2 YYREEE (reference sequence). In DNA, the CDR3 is TGTGCCAGCAGCTTGGGGCGGACTAGCTCCTACAATGAGCAGTTCTTC. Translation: CASSLGRTSSYNEQFF.

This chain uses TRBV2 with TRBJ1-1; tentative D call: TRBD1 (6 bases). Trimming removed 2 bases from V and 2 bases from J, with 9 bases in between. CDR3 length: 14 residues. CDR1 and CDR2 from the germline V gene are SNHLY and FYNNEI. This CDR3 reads CASSETGLNTEAFF. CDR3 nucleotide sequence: TGTGCCAGCAGTGAAACAGGGCTAAACACTGAAGCTTTCTTT.

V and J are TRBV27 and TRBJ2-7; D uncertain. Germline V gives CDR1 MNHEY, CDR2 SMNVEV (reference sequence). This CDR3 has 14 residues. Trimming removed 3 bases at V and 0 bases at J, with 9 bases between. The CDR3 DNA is TGTGCCAGCAGTTTCGGCGGCCGCTCCTACGAGCAGTACTTC. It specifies CASSFGGRSYEQYF.

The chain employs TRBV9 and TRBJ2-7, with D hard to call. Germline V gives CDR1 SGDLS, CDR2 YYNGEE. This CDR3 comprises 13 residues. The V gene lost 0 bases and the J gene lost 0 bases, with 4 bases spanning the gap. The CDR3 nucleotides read TGTGCCAGCAGCGTAGGCGCCTCCTACGAGCAGTACTTC. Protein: CASSVGASYEQYF.

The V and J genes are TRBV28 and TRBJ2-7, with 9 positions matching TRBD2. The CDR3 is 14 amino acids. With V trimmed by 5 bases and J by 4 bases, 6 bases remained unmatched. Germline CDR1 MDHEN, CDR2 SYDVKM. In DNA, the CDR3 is TGTGCCAGCAGTGGTCTAGCGGGACCTTACGAGCAGTACTTC. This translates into CASSGLAGPYEQYF.

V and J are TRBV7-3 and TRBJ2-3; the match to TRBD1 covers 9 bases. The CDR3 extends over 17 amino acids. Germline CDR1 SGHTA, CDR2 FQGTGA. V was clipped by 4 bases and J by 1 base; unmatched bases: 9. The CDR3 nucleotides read TGTGCCAGCAGCTCAGAGGCGCGGGACAGGGGCACAGATACGCAGTATTTT. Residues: CASSSEARDRGTDTQYF.

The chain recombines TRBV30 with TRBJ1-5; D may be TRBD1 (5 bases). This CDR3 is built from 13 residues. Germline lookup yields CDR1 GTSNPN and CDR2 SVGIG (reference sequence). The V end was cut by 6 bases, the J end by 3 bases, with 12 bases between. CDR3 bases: TGTGCCTGTAAGGGGCAGGTCAATCAGCCCCAGCATTTT. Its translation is CACKGQVNQPQHF.

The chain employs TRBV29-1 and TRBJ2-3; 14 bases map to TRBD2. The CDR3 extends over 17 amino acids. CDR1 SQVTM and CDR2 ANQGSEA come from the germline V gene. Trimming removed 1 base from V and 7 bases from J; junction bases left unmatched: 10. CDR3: CSVEGIWGLAGVNTQYF. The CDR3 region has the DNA TGCAGCGTTGAAGGGATTTGGGGACTAGCGGGAGTTAATACGCAGTATTTT.

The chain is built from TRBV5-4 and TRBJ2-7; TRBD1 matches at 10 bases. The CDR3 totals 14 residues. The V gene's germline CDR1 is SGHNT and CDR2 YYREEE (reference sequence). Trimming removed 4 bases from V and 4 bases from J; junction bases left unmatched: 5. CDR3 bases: TGTGCCAGCAGCGGGCCGGGACAGGGGTACGAGCAGTACTTC. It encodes CASSGPGQGYEQYF.

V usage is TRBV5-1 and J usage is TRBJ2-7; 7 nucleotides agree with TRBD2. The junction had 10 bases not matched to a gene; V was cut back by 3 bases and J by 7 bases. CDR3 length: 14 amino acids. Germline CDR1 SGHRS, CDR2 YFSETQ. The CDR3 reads CASSWEGSVLEQYF. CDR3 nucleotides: TGCGCCAGCAGCTGGGAGGGTAGTGTGCTTGAGCAGTACTTC.

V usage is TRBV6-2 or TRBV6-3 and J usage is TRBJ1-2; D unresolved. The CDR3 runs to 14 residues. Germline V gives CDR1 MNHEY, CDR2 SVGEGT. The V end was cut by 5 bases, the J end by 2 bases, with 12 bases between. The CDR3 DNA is TGTGCCAGCAGTCAACAGACGGTCAACTATGGCTACACCTTC. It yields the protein CASSQQTVNYGYTF.

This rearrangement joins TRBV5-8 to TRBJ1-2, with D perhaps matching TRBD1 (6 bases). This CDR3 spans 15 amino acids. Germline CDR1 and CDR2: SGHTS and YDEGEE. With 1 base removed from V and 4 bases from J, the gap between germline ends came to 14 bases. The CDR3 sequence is CASSLRLGRGYGYTF. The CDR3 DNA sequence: TGTGCCAGCAGCTTGAGGCTGGGCAGGGGCTATGGCTACACCTTC.

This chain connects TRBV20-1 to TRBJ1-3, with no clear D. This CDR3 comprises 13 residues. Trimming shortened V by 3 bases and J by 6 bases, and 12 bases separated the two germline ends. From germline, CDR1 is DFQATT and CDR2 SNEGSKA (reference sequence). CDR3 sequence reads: CSASKARENTIYF. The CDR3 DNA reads TGCAGTGCTAGTAAAGCGCGAGAAAACACCATATATTTT.

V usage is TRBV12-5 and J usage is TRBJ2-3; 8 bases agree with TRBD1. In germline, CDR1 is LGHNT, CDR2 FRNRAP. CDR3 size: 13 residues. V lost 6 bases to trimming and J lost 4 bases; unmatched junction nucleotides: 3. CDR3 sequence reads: CASGQDRADTQYF. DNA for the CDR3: TGTGCTAGTGGCCAGGACAGGGCAGATACGCAGTATTTT. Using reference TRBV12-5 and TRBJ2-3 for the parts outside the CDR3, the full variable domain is DARVTQTPRHKVTEMGQEVTMRCQPILGHNTVFWYRQTMMQGLELLAYFRNRAPLDDSGMPKDRFSAEMPDATLATLKIQPSEPRDSAVYFCASGQDRADTQYFGPGTRLTVL.

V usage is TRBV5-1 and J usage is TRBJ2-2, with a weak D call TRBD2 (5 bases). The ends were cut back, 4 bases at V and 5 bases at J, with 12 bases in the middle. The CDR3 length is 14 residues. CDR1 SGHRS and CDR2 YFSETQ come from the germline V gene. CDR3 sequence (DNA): TGCGCCAGCAGCCTCAATGAGGGTACCGGGGAGCTGTTTTTT. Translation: CASSLNEGTGELFF.